This entry is about one T cell receptor (beta chain). The antigen is unknown. The data derive from a study of shared clonotypes between healthy human individuals. Study context: Three plates were used per donor for CD4 naive, three for CD4 memory, two for CD8 naive and one for CD8 memory.

Findings and limits, study-wide: Estimated richness was generally greater in naive than memory subsets.

This CDR3 comprises 16 residues. Germline assignment: CDR1 SGHRS and CDR2 YFSETQ. The J segment lost 3 bases and the V segment lost 0 bases, leaving 8 bases of the junction unmatched. HIV-negative, healthy adults without recent acute infections or vaccinations were the donors. Source study methods: ImmunoSEQ yielded junction-only sequences lacking quality scores, so filtering differed. Clones were sequenced by immunoSEQ multiplex PCR, and TCRdb holds only the in-frame ones, with some missing. V, J and clone size reflect that table, while D and trimming were determined from the DNA. The sample holds some 2.1 million clones; roughly 94% are singletons and the top ten take 0.1% to 0.15%.

The specimen was naive CD4+ T cells sorted from blood. Subset meaning: CD45RA+ positively selected. The chain has TRBV5-1 and TRBJ2-7, with 8 bases fitting TRBD2. The TCR comes from a man in his late teens or twenties in good health. The chain's CDR3 is CASSLGLAIGGYEQYF. The CDR3 coding sequence is TGCGCCAGCAGCTTGGGACTAGCGATTGGGGGCTACGAGCAGTACTTC.